The sequence of this T cell receptor beta chain was determined in a study of blood T cells in healthy people across ages. Study as a whole: Template switching caught about one barcoded beta molecule for each two T cells.

Trimming at V came to 0 bases and at J to 3 bases, leaving 3 bases not matched to a gene. The CDR3 sequence is 16 residues long. Germline CDR1 and CDR2: ENHRY and SYGVKD. The study, taken as a whole, reports: Observed TCR beta diversity per million T cells went down as age went up. This fall followed a roughly linear course with age.

This clonotype has just a few counts. Its antigen remains unknown. For the second PCR, which ran for about 7 to 11 cycles, a sample-barcoded 5' primer and a J-beta primer mix were used. In TCRdb, the 5' RACE reads were re-called with MiXCR into one record per CDR3 protein. This sample has around 1.5 million distinct CDR3 sequences, with 59% found just once. Around 9.4 milliliters was the volume of peripheral blood drawn from each donor. The chain joins TRBV10-3 to TRBJ2-1, with 9 bases aligning to TRBD2. The TCR comes from a man aged 18 to 29 in good health. Sequenced: blood. In nucleotides, the CDR3 is TGTGCCATCAGTGAGTCGGGCGGGAGGGACTACAATGAGCAGTTCTTC. It encodes CAISESGGRDYNEQFF.